The rows below give T cell receptor beta chains drawn from one sample of a study of blood T cells in healthy people across ages. MiXCR was run by TCRdb on the 5' RACE reads, yielding one entry per CDR3 protein. The profile covers some 690,000 distinct CDR3 sequences, with about 20% appearing a single time and 22% taken by the ten largest. Sample: blood. The receptor set was obtained from a man between 65 and 85 years old in good health. CDR3s include the opening cysteine and the closing phenylalanine or tryptophan. D genes are given only for firm matches. Clone size is shown for a subset of rows, as once, few, many or a class of expanded clone.

TRBV20-1	NA	TRBJ2-2	NA	TGCAGTGCTAGAGAAGGGCCCGGGGAGCTGTTTTTT	CSAREGPGELFF
TRBV4-3	NA	TRBJ2-5	few	TGCGCCAGCAGCCAGATGGCGGGACTTGGGGAGACCCAGTACTTC	CASSQMAGLGETQYF
TRBV14	NA	TRBJ1-2	few	TGTGCCAGCAGCCAAAACGGCGGGAGAAGCTATGGCTACACCTTC	CASSQNGGRSYGYTF
TRBV19	NA	TRBJ2-2	NA	TGTGCCTCCCGTCGGTCGGGCACCGGGGAGCTGTTTTTT	CASRRSGTGELFF
TRBV12-3/TRBV12-4	TRBD1	TRBJ1-2	many	TGTGCCAGCAACCCGGGACAGTCGTTCTATGGCTACACCTTC	CASNPGQSFYGYTF
TRBV7-8	TRBD1	TRBJ1-1	many	TGTGCCAGCAGCCAAGGGGGACAGCCGTTCTTT	CASSQGGQPFF
TRBV20-1	NA	TRBJ2-7	NA	TGCAGTGCTAGAGCCGCTAACAGGCAGAACTTTTACGAGCAGTACTTC	CSARAANRQNFYEQYF
TRBV28	TRBD1	TRBJ1-2	NA	TGTGCCAGCAGTTCCAGGGGGCATCATAGCTACACCTTC	CASSSRGHHSYTF
TRBV15	NA	TRBJ2-3	NA	TGTGCCACCAGCAGACGCCGATGGGCGGATACGCAGTATTTT	CATSRRRWADTQYF
TRBV20-1	NA	TRBJ2-2	many	TGCAGTGCTAGAAGCGACACCGGGGAGCTGTTTTTT	CSARSDTGELFF
TRBV12-3/TRBV12-4	TRBD1	TRBJ2-7	NA	TGTGCCAGCAGTACCCGGGACAGCACCCTTCAGTACTTC	CASSTRDSTLQYF
TRBV6-6	NA	TRBJ1-2	NA	TGTGCCTCCTCCGGGGGGCATAGTGGCTACACCTTC	CASSGGHSGYTF
TRBV7-2	NA	TRBJ1-2	many	TGTGCCAGCAGCTTAGTTATGGGGAATGGCTACACCTTC	CASSLVMGNGYTF
TRBV5-1	TRBD1	TRBJ1-5	many	TGTGCCAGCAGCTTAGGGACAGGCTCAAATCAGCCCCAGCATTTT	CASSLGTGSNQPQHF
TRBV7-2	TRBD2	TRBJ2-3	few	TGTGCCAGCCGACTAGCGGGAGGAATCACAGATACGCAGTATTTT	CASRLAGGITDTQYF
TRBV20-1	NA	TRBJ1-2	few	TGCAGTGCTAGAGATGTGGTTGGCTACACCTTC	CSARDVVGYTF
TRBV28	TRBD2	TRBJ2-3	NA	TGTGCCAGCAGTTTCCCCCACGCGGGAGGAGATACGCAGTATTTT	CASSFPHAGGDTQYF
TRBV28	NA	TRBJ2-5	few	TGTGCCAGCAGCCTTATAAAGGGGCAAGAGACCCAGTACTTC	CASSLIKGQETQYF
TRBV10-3	TRBD1	TRBJ2-1	few	TGTGCCATCAGGGCGACAGGGGTCAATGAGCAGTTCTTC	CAIRATGVNEQFF
TRBV12-3/TRBV12-4	NA	TRBJ1-5	few	TGTGCCAGCAGTTTAGGAGGGGTTAGCAATCAGCCCCAGCATTTT	CASSLGGVSNQPQHF
TRBV20-1	NA	TRBJ2-7	few	TGCAGTGCCTCACCAGGGGCGTCCTACGAGCAGTACTTC	CSASPGASYEQYF
TRBV7-2	TRBD2	TRBJ2-6	few	TGTGCCAGCAGCTTAGCTTTAGCGGGGTCCTCTGGGGCCGACGTCCCGACTTTC	CASSLALAGSSGADVPTF
TRBV4-1	TRBD1	TRBJ2-2	NA	TGCGCCAGCAGCCAAGGGGACAGGGGGCCTATTAACACCGGGGAGCTGTTTTTT	CASSQGDRGPINTGELFF
TRBV5-1	NA	TRBJ1-2	NA	TGCGCCAGCAGCTTGTCTTACGGCTATGGCTACACCTTC	CASSLSYGYGYTF
TRBV5-1	TRBD2	TRBJ2-7	NA	TGCGCCAGCAGCTTGCGGGGCGGGGGGGACTACGAGCAGTACTTC	CASSLRGGGDYEQYF